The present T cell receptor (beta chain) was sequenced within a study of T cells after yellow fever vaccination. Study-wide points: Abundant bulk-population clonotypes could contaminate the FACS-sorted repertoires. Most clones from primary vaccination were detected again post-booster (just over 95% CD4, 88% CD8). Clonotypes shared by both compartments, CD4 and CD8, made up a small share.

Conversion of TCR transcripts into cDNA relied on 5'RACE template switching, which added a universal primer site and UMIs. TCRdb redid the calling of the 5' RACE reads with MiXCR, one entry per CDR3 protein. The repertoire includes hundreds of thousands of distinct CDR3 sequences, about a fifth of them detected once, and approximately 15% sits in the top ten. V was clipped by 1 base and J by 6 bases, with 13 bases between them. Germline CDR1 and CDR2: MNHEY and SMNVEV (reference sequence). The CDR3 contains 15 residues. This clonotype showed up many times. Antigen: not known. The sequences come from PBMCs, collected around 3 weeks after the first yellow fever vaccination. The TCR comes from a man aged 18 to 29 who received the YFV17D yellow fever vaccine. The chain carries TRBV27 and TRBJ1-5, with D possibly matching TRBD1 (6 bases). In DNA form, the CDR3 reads TGTGCCAGCAGTTTATTACAGGGAGGGAGTCAGCCCCAGCATTTT. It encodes CASSLLQGGSQPQHF.